The following is a TCR beta chain sequence with its context. Its antigen is unidentified. The same CDR3 arises from other DNA sequences in this sample as well. Selected positively for CCR7 and CD45RO-negative, naive CD8 cells excluded terminally differentiated effector memory CD45RA+ cells. This entry belongs to a study of shared clonotypes between healthy human individuals. Study conclusions and caveats: Across a handful of donors, naive CD4 shared roughly 5%, naive CD8 more than 3%, memory CD4 roughly 2.3%, memory CD8 around 0.42%. Though the depth was large, rarefaction showed that sorted-subset sequencing was incomplete.

Over several immunoSEQ plates, each subset's genomic DNA was distributed in even portions. Method: immunoSEQ multiplex PCR; TCRdb's copy keeps in-frame clones and lacks some. This table has around 1.9 million clones, approximately 92% appearing once. This TCR came from a man in his late teens or twenties in good health. Some clones in this sample may be carry-over from other donors' samples. Sequenced input: naive CD8+ T cells from PBMCs.

The CDR3 DNA is TGTGCCAGCAGTTTTTACAGGGGCACTGAAGCTTTCTTT. This codes for CASSFYRGTEAFF. The rearrangement uses TRBV28 and TRBJ1-1, with 7 bases lining up with TRBD1. The junction had 2 bases not matched to a gene; V was cut back by 3 bases and J by 4 bases. CDR3 length equals 13 residues. CDR1 is MDHEN and CDR2 is SYDVKM in the germline V gene.